This T cell receptor (beta chain) was profiled in a study of cytomegalovirus exposure and HLA in healthy donors. Clones were read by immunoSEQ multiplex PCR, and TCRdb kept only the in-frame ones, dropping some. The sample gives about 180,000 clones, about 85% of which show up once; approximately 16% is in the top ten. The CDR3 runs 19 residues. The chain couples TRBV1 to TRBJ2-1; the table's D call TRBD2 went unverified against the DNA. TRBV1 corresponds to a pseudogene. What was sequenced was PBMCs. The sequence was collected from a man between 18 and 35 years old in good health and CMV-seropositive. CDR3 bases: TGCACCAGCAGCCCAACGAAGCTAGCCCTCCGATGCTCCTACAATGAGCAGTTCTTC. It codes for CTSSPTKLALRCSYNEQFF.